The next 20 T cell receptor beta chains were all read from a single sample in a study of immune evolution from preneoplasia to lung adenocarcinoma. The data were produced by immunoSEQ multiplex PCR, yet TCRdb's version contains in-frame clones alone and is incomplete. The profile shows more than 6,500 clones, 74% of them singletons. Specimen: FFPE atypical adenomatous hyperplasia tissue from the lung. Subset reported: atypical adenomatous hyperplasia (AAH), lung preneoplasia. Every receptor here comes from an older donor with lung adenocarcinoma. Some clones in this sample may be carry-over from other donors' samples.

The chain couples TRBV29-1 to TRBJ2-2; 7 nucleotides agree with TRBD1. V was clipped by 5 bases and J by 3 bases; unmatched bases: 9. Germline V lookup: CDR1 SQVTM, CDR2 ANQGSEA. The CDR3 consists of 15 residues. The CDR3 here is CSVKLSGGYTGELFF. CDR3 nucleotide sequence: TGCAGCGTTAAACTTTCAGGGGGATACACCGGGGAGCTGTTTTTT.

This clone appeared a single time. The chain uses TRBV25-1 and TRBJ1-1; a weak D match, TRBD1 (6 bases). V was pared by 7 bases and J by 0 bases, with 18 bases between. The CDR3 length is 16 residues. Germline values: CDR1 MGHDK, CDR2 SYGVNS. In nucleotides, the CDR3 is TGTGCCAGCACAGGAACAGGGTCTTCTCTGAACACTGAAGCTTTCTTT. This translates into CASTGTGSSLNTEAFF.

The V call is TRBV2, the J call TRBJ1-2; D gene ambiguous. The CDR3 length is 13 residues. Trimming removed 7 bases from V and 4 bases from J, with 13 bases in between. Germline V gene data show CDR1 as SNHLY and CDR2 as FYNNEI. CDR3 nucleotide sequence: TGTGCCAGCATGAGGAGAGCCGGCTATGGCTACACCTTC. Its translation: CASMRRAGYGYTF.

The J gene is TRBJ1-2, the V gene TRBV5-6; no definite D call. Per the germline V gene, CDR1 is SGHDT and CDR2 is YYEEEE. Trimming stripped 0 bases from V and 4 bases from J, with 16 bases between. This CDR3 spans 16 amino acids. CDR3 DNA: TGTGCCAGCAGCTTGGCCGGGCAGACTTGGGGCTATGGCTACACCTTC. Its translation is CASSLAGQTWGYGYTF.

This clone has only a few counts. V usage is TRBV6-6 and J usage is TRBJ1-5, with D possibly TRBD1 on 5 matching bases. The V gene's germline CDR1 is MNHNY and CDR2 SVGAGI (reference sequence). The CDR3 consists of 14 residues. Trimming left V 2 bases short and J 6 bases short, with 11 bases between. Here the CDR3 DNA reads TGTGCCAGCAGTTACCCACAGGAGAGTCAGCCCCAGCATTTT. Translating it yields CASSYPQESQPQHF.

This clone showed up just a few times. The chain joins TRBV4-3 to TRBJ1-1; possibly TRBD1 for D (5 bases). There are 17 residues in the CDR3. CDR1 and CDR2 (germline): LGHNA, YSLEER. V dropped 0 bases and J dropped 2 bases, with 16 bases sitting between them. DNA for the CDR3: TGCGCCAGCAGCCAAGATTGGGCAGGGAGGTCTAACACTGAAGCTTTCTTT. It codes for CASSQDWAGRSNTEAFF.

The V and J genes are TRBV30 and TRBJ2-2; D unclear. V lost 3 bases to trimming and J lost 5 bases, with 13 bases between them. Germline V gene data show CDR1 as GTSNPN and CDR2 as SVGIG (reference sequence). This CDR3 has 14 amino acids. Written as DNA, the CDR3 is TGTGCCTGGAGGACCCCGGCCTTGACCGGGGAGCTGTTTTTT. Translation gives CAWRTPALTGELFF.

V gene TRBV18 combines with J gene TRBJ2-5; D is unresolved. The germline gives CDR1 KGHSH, CDR2 LQKENI. The V end was cut by 0 bases, the J end by 5 bases, with 10 bases between. The CDR3 length is 14 residues. The CDR3 reads CASSPPEGRETQYF. The CDR3 bases are TGTGCCAGCTCACCACCGGAAGGCAGGGAGACCCAGTACTTC. The whole variable domain, filled in from reference TRBV18 and TRBJ2-5, reads NAGVMQNPRHLVRRRGQEARLRCSPMKGHSHVYWYRQLPEEGLKFMVYLQKENIIDESGMPKERFSAEFPKEGPSILRIQQVVRGDSAAYFCASSPPEGRETQYFGPGTRLLVL.

This chain uses TRBV7-2 with TRBJ2-5; 7 bases are a match to TRBD1. The CDR3 spans 14 residues. Germline V CDR1 and CDR2: SGHTA, FQGNSA. With V trimmed by 4 bases and J by 5 bases, 7 bases remained unmatched. The CDR3 DNA reads TGTGCCAGCAGCTGGGAGACAGGGCTGGAGACCCAGTACTTC. This encodes CASSWETGLETQYF.

The V and J genes are TRBV19 and TRBJ1-2; unclear D gene. CDR1 is LNHDA and CDR2 is SQIVND in the germline V gene (reference sequence). Trimming took off 7 bases at V and 6 bases at J, with 18 bases between the two ends. This CDR3 contains 14 residues. CDR3 nucleotides: TGTGCCAGTACTCACTTCTGGGAGTCCCATGGCTACACCTTC. Translating gives CASTHFWESHGYTF. The whole variable domain, filled in from reference TRBV19 and TRBJ1-2, reads DGGITQSPKYLFRKEGQNVTLSCEQNLNHDAMYWYRQDPGQGLRLIYYSQIVNDFQKGDIAEGYSVSREKKESFPLTVTSAQKNPTAFYLCASTHFWESHGYTFGSGTRLTVV.

The chain carries TRBV18 and TRBJ1-1; a weak D match, TRBD1 (5 bases). The germline CDR1 and CDR2 sequences are KGHSH and LQKENI. The CDR3 runs 16 residues. V was pared by 3 bases and J by 2 bases, with 16 bases between. This CDR3 reads CASSPYRYELNTEAFF. The CDR3 region has the DNA TGTGCCAGCTCACCCTACAGGTACGAATTAAACACTGAAGCTTTCTTT.

The chain is built from TRBV9 and TRBJ1-1; 12 positions match TRBD1. J gave up 7 bases and V 3 bases, and 10 bases lay outside the gene matches. The CDR3 has 16 amino acids. CDR1 and CDR2 from the germline V gene are SGDLS and YYNGEE. The CDR3 is CASSGGDRGREDEAFF. CDR3 nucleotides: TGTGCCAGCAGCGGGGGGGACAGGGGGCGTGAGGATGAAGCTTTCTTT.

This chain connects TRBV2 to TRBJ2-1; D unclear. CDR3 length: 12 residues. Germline CDR1 is SNHLY and CDR2 is FYNNEI. V was trimmed by 7 bases and J by 5 bases, leaving 9 bases between them. The CDR3, as DNA: TGTGCCAGCACCAGACTCAACAATGAGCAGTTCTTC. It specifies CASTRLNNEQFF.

The DNA for the CDR3 is TGTGCCAGCAGTGAAAGGGACACCGGGGAGCTGTTTTTT. Translation gives CASSERDTGELFF. The rearrangement links TRBV25-1 to TRBJ2-2; no definite D call. CDR3 length: 13 amino acids. V was cut by 2 bases and J by 3 bases, with 4 bases left in between. Germline lookup yields CDR1 MGHDK and CDR2 SYGVNS. The full variable domain, completed using reference TRBV25-1 and TRBJ2-2, is EADIYQTPRYLVIGTGKKITLECSQTMGHDKMYWYQQDPGMELHLIHYSYGVNSTEKGDLSSESTVSRIRTEHFPLTLESARPSHTSQYLCASSERDTGELFFGEGSRLTVL.

This clone was picked up a small number of times. The chain links TRBV4-2 to TRBJ2-1; D is possibly TRBD2 (6 bases). Trimming left V 0 bases short and J 6 bases short, with 9 bases between. Germline CDR1 is LGHNA and CDR2 is YNFKEQ. The CDR3 spans 14 residues. CDR3 DNA: TGTGCCAGCAGCCAAGATACTAGCACCAATGAGCAGTTCTTC. Translating it yields CASSQDTSTNEQFF.

The chain has TRBV6-4 and TRBJ2-3; 7 bases fit TRBD1. CDR3 size: 13 residues. Germline CDR1 MRHNA, CDR2 SNTAGT. The V and J ends lost 5 bases and 12 bases, in that order; junction bases with no gene match: 11. The CDR3: CASSPTLQGTQYF. The CDR3 DNA reads as TGTGCCAGCAGTCCTACGTTACAGGGGACCCAGTATTTT.

The V call is TRBV19, the J call TRBJ1-1, with D perhaps TRBD1 (5 bases). V was pared by 5 bases and J by 5 bases, with 15 bases between. The CDR3 extends over 14 amino acids. CDR1 and CDR2 from the germline V gene are LNHDA and SQIVND (reference sequence). Written as DNA, the CDR3 is TGTGCCAGTAGTCAACAGGTATCGGTAACTGAAGCTTTCTTT. Translating it yields CASSQQVSVTEAFF.

CDR3 amino acids: CASSEPRGSYEQYF. CDR3 coding DNA: TGTGCCAGCAGTGAACCCAGGGGCTCCTACGAGCAGTACTTC. The rearrangement joins TRBV2 to TRBJ2-7; a weak D match, TRBD1 (6 bases). Looked up from germline, CDR1 is SNHLY and CDR2 is FYNNEI. Trimming cost V 2 bases and J 0 bases, with 8 bases left between them. The CDR3 spans 14 residues.

The chain employs TRBV18 and TRBJ1-2; possibly TRBD1 for D (5 bases). Trimming took off 6 bases at V and 11 bases at J, with 22 bases between the two ends. Germline V gene data show CDR1 as KGHSH and CDR2 as LQKENI. The CDR3 extends over 14 amino acids. Here the CDR3 DNA reads TGTGCCAGCTCGTCGGATCCAGGGTATACGTGGTACACCTTC. Amino acid sequence: CASSSDPGYTWYTF.

The chain links TRBV28 to TRBJ1-5, with TRBD1 matching over 8 bases. CDR1 is MDHEN and CDR2 is SYDVKM in the germline V gene. V trimming: 7 bases; J trimming: 6 bases; junction bases outside the gene matches: 8. This CDR3 is built from 14 residues. DNA of the CDR3: TGTGCCAGCACCGGACAGGGTTGGGGTCAGCCCCAGCATTTT. It yields the protein CASTGQGWGQPQHF.